This TCR beta chain derives from a study of beta chain features in type 1 diabetes. The sample holds a few counts of this clone. Expressed TCRB transcripts were sequenced because the entire RNA isolate underwent reverse transcription. TCRdb's copy holds only in-frame clones and misses some; the assay was immunoSEQ multiplex PCR. The sample gives under 450,000 clones, approximately 15% of which show up once; 0.035% to 0.04% is in the top ten. The CDR3 has 11 amino acids. V lost 3 bases and J lost 7, with 9 bases in between. Germline loops: CDR1 SQVTM, CDR2 ANQGSEA. The sequenced material came from naive CD4+ T cells from blood. The rearrangement uses TRBV29-1 and TRBJ1-2, with a tentative D call TRBD1 (5 bases). The TCR was taken from a man under 40 in good health. The CDR3 DNA reads as TGCAGCGTTGAGGCGGGGACTGGCTACACCTTC. Residues: CSVEAGTGYTF.